Listed below are T cell receptor beta chains from one sample, sequenced in a study of regulatory T cells in long-lasting Graves disease. TCRdb analysed the multiplex PCR reads with MiXCR anew, one entry per CDR3 protein. The sample holds over 350,000 distinct CDR3 sequences, under 25% seen once. Sequenced here: peripheral blood mononuclear cells (PBMCs), sampled when the disease was refractory, from a patient treated with antithyroid drugs. These TCRs come from a female donor with Graves disease. CDR3s include the opening cysteine and the closing phenylalanine or tryptophan. The D gene is left open where the match is weak. The size entry is marked missing in some rows and otherwise reads once, few, many or a size class.

D gene | clone size | J gene | V gene | CDR3 protein | CDR3 DNA
TRBD2 | many | TRBJ2-5 | TRBV28 | CASSELLGREAETQYF | TGTGCCAGCAGTGAGCTACTAGGGAGGGAGGCGGAGACCCAGTACTTC
- | many | TRBJ2-6 | TRBV30 | CAGISGANVLTF | TGTGCCGGCATATCTGGGGCCAACGTCCTGACTTTC
- | - | TRBJ2-2 | TRBV12-3/TRBV12-4 | CASSFTPGSNTGELFF | TGTGCCAGCAGTTTTACTCCGGGGTCGAACACCGGGGAGCTGTTTTTT
- | few | TRBJ1-2 | TRBV29-1 | CSVDSEGSFGDYGYTF | TGCAGCGTTGATTCGGAGGGGAGCTTTGGGGACTATGGCTACACCTTC
- | - | TRBJ2-2 | TRBV6-1 | CASSDPEGNSGLENTGELFF | TGTGCCAGCAGTGACCCCGAAGGAAATTCCGGGCTGGAGAACACCGGGGAGCTGTTTTTT
- | few | TRBJ2-2 | TRBV5-1 | CASSPPGAGELFF | TGCGCCAGCAGCCCTCCGGGGGCCGGGGAGCTGTTTTTT
- | many | TRBJ1-1 | TRBV12-3/TRBV12-4 | CASSLGRANTEAFF | TGTGCCAGCAGTTTGGGGCGGGCGAACACTGAAGCTTTCTTT
- | once | TRBJ2-7 | TRBV5-6 | CASSLRLVSGDYEQYF | TGTGCCAGCAGCCTGAGACTAGTGTCTGGGGACTACGAGCAGTACTTC
- | many | TRBJ1-2 | TRBV20-1 | CSARDVRAYNQGYTF | TGCAGTGCTAGAGATGTGCGGGCATACAATCAAGGCTACACCTTC
TRBD1 | many | TRBJ1-2 | TRBV5-1 | CASSPGQGVTYGYTF | TGCGCCAGCAGCCCAGGACAGGGCGTGACCTATGGCTACACCTTC
- | - | TRBJ1-3 | TRBV4-1 | CASRFGEGNTIYF | TGCGCCAGCAGGTTTGGGGAAGGAAACACCATATATTTT
- | few | TRBJ2-2 | TRBV12-3/TRBV12-4 | CASSLVFLPGKVAGELFF | TGTGCCAGCAGTTTAGTCTTTCTGCCAGGGAAGGTTGCCGGGGAGCTGTTTTTT
- | few | TRBJ2-7 | TRBV29-1 | CSVGGKSFEQYF | TGCAGCGTTGGCGGGAAGAGTTTCGAGCAGTACTTC
TRBD2 | - | TRBJ2-1 | TRBV28 | CASSPGGGGSSYNEQFF | TGTGCCAGCAGTCCCGGGGGGGGCGGAAGCTCCTACAATGAGCAGTTCTTC
- | - | TRBJ1-2 | TRBV3-1 | CASSPGPGYGYTF | TGTGCCAGCAGCCCGGGACCCGGCTATGGCTACACCTTC
TRBD2 | - | TRBJ2-5 | TRBV9 | CASSVGTSGRAVETQYF | TGTGCCAGCAGCGTAGGGACTAGCGGGAGGGCCGTCGAGACCCAGTACTTC
- | - | TRBJ1-1 | TRBV29-1 | CSVEMQANTEAFF | TGCAGCGTTGAAATGCAAGCGAACACTGAAGCTTTCTTT
- | - | TRBJ1-5 | TRBV7-8 | CASSLASSRVGNQPQHF | TGTGCCAGCAGCTTAGCCTCAAGCAGGGTGGGCAATCAGCCCCAGCATTTT
TRBD1 | many | TRBJ2-7 | TRBV15 | CATSSLQGTGSYEQYF | TGTGCCACCAGCAGTCTTCAAGGGACAGGGTCCTACGAGCAGTACTTC
- | few | TRBJ1-6 | TRBV30 | CAWRDSGGNSPLHF | TGTGCCTGGAGGGACAGCGGTGGTAATTCACCCCTCCACTTT
TRBD2 | many | TRBJ2-5 | TRBV6-5 | CASSYSLAELETQYF | TGTGCCAGCAGTTACTCCCTAGCGGAGTTAGAGACCCAGTACTTC
- | - | TRBJ1-5 | TRBV6-1 | CASRRDWGQPQHF | TGTGCCAGCCGGCGAGACTGGGGGCAGCCCCAGCATTTT
- | many | TRBJ1-5 | TRBV28 | CASSFLQDYQPQHF | TGTGCCAGCAGTTTTTTACAGGACTATCAGCCCCAGCATTTT
TRBD2 | few | TRBJ2-3 | TRBV28 | CASSFGGRVTDTQYF | TGTGCCAGCAGTTTCGGCGGGAGGGTCACAGATACGCAGTATTTT
- | - | TRBJ1-5 | TRBV9 | CASSVGPQGNQPQHF | TGTGCCAGCAGCGTAGGCCCACAGGGAAATCAGCCCCAGCATTTT
TRBD2 | - | TRBJ2-7 | TRBV3-1 | CASSPDLAGGGEQYF | TGTGCCAGCAGCCCGGATTTGGCGGGAGGGGGCGAGCAGTACTTC
- | few | TRBJ1-1 | TRBV4-3 | CASSQDRAGNTEAFF | TGCGCCAGCAGCCAAGATAGGGCAGGGAACACTGAAGCTTTCTTT
TRBD2 | few | TRBJ2-2 | TRBV13 | CASSTGLAGHTGELFF | TGTGCCAGCAGCACGGGACTAGCGGGGCACACCGGGGAGCTGTTTTTT
TRBD1 | - | TRBJ1-5 | TRBV9 | CASNPGQVIWQPQHF | TGTGCCAGCAACCCGGGACAGGTAATATGGCAGCCCCAGCATTTT
TRBD2 | - | TRBJ2-1 | TRBV20-1 | CSASGLAGALQSNEQFF | TGCAGTGCTAGTGGATTAGCGGGAGCCCTTCAGAGCAATGAGCAGTTCTTC
- | - | TRBJ2-7 | TRBV7-9 | CASSSGPGRSSYEQYF | TGTGCCAGCAGCTCTGGGCCGGGGCGAAGCTCCTACGAGCAGTACTTC
- | many | TRBJ2-5 | TRBV7-9 | CASSFPGSETQYF | TGTGCCAGCAGCTTTCCGGGGTCAGAGACCCAGTACTTC
TRBD1 | - | TRBJ2-2 | TRBV7-2 | CASSLGTGGPDGREDTGELFF | TGTGCCAGCAGCTTGGGGACAGGGGGCCCCGACGGGCGGGAGGACACCGGGGAGCTGTTTTTT
TRBD2 | - | TRBJ2-7 | TRBV7-6 | CASSPTEREIEQYF | TGTGCCAGCAGTCCTACGGAGCGGGAGATCGAGCAGTACTTC
- | - | TRBJ2-7 | TRBV29-1 | CSVSIGYEQYF | TGCAGCGTTTCGATAGGATACGAGCAGTACTTC
- | - | TRBJ2-2 | TRBV6-4 | CASSSRRVTRASNTGELFF | TGTGCCAGCAGTTCTCGGCGGGTAACGAGGGCATCCAACACCGGGGAGCTGTTTTTT
TRBD1 | few | TRBJ2-7 | TRBV20-1 | CSAGTALSYEQYF | TGCAGTGCCGGGACAGCGTTATCCTACGAGCAGTACTTC
- | - | TRBJ1-2 | TRBV29-1 | CSVEAGRGYGYTF | TGCAGCGTTGAGGCCGGGCGGGGCTATGGCTACACCTTC
- | many | TRBJ2-2 | TRBV6-1 | CASSEIGGHFTGELFF | TGTGCCAGCAGTGAGATTGGGGGGCATTTTACCGGGGAGCTGTTTTTT
- | few | TRBJ1-1 | TRBV10-3 | CAIKGGPVQLEAFF | TGTGCCATCAAGGGAGGACCGGTACAGCTCGAAGCTTTCTTT
- | many | TRBJ2-6 | TRBV20-1 | CSARTTGANVLTF | TGCAGTGCTAGGACTACCGGGGCCAACGTCCTGACTTTC